This T cell receptor beta chain was identified in a study (dated by TCRdb to between 2014 and 2017). As for the study more broadly: The study tested whether tumor-infiltrating Tregs in breast cancer are recruited from blood Tregs or converted in situ from other CD4+ T cell subsets. Study-wide findings and limitations: The validation in the larger cohort was limited to a single TCR beta V-J rearrangement instead of whole repertoires. The TCR alpha and beta sequences of tumor-infiltrating Tregs showed the greatest overlap with tumor naive CD4+ T cells, followed by blood naive CD4+ T cells. Tumor memory CD4+ T cell TCR gene usage was found to cluster with blood and lymph node memory CD4+ cells and with lymph node naive CD4+ cells.

From cysteine to phenylalanine, the CDR3 is 15 amino acids long. Only the CDR3 region is kept as DNA, spanning 45 bases read in frame from base 1. The germline V and J ends show losses of 2 bases and 7 bases respectively, and no gene match explains 9 bases of the junction. Full-length TCR variable regions were amplified by 5' RACE PCR using constant-region reverse primers, and then by semi-nested PCR using Nested Universal Primer A. Using the ReliaPrep RNA Cell Miniprep System, total RNA was extracted, and the SMARTer RACE 5'/3' Kit was then used to reverse transcribe the RNA into 5'RACE-ready cDNA. Multiplex adaptors were used to barcode the full-length TCR alpha and beta libraries, which were then sequenced on an Illumina MiSeq. The study's own analysis went as follows. For each of nine subset-tissue groups, sequencing data from the five patients were pooled, and the groups were then compared using unsupervised clustering of TCR gene usage. Repertoire similarity was calculated with the Morisita-Horn index, weighting shared sequences by their contribution to each repertoire. TCRdb itself trimmed the public reads at Q25 with fastp, ran MiXCR and retained productive beta chains. Rows with a matching CDR3 protein are joined into one entry that keeps the most common DNA and genes. TCRdb's processing, not the study's, gives the V and J calls here. The sample profile shows over 45,000 distinct CDR3 sequences; approximately 26% of them were found once. The ten largest clones capture 2% to 2.5% of the sample.

In regard to this clonotype: There is no known antigen for this receptor. Base quality data are lacking; no much larger clone is found one base away.

Cells that were CD4+CD25+CD127-/low were the ones isolated as Tregs. Tregs, naive and memory CD4+ T cells from tumor, blood and ipsilateral draining lymph nodes of a handful of breast cancer patients underwent full-length TCR alpha and beta sequencing. Tumor tissue and lymph nodes from ipsilateral axillary dissection were perfused with PBS, minced and digested with collagenase I and hyaluronidase. FACS confirmed that the sorted cell populations were more than 90% pure. The chain uses TRBV12-3 or TRBV12-4 and TRBJ2-5; 8 bases in the junction line up with TRBD1. The sequencing sample was made of tumor-infiltrating Tregs sorted from the breast tumor. This TCR came from a female donor with breast cancer. The DNA reads as follows: TGTGCCAGCAGTTTACGCAGGGGGCTCCCGGGGACCCAGTACTTC. This codes for CASSLRRGLPGTQYF.